The next 21 T cell receptor beta chains were all read from a single sample in a study of regulatory T cells in long-lasting Graves disease. With iRepertoire HTBI primers and Arm-PCR of CDR3 regions, TCR beta libraries were built. TCRdb recomputed calls from the multiplex PCR reads with MiXCR, one row per CDR3 protein. The sample has roughly 560,000 distinct CDR3 sequences, around 12% seen once; the top ten hold approximately 9.6%. Specified time point: newly diagnosed GD, antithyroid drugs for less than 3 months. Generation of the TCR library employed RNA extracted from PBMCs. In addition, the sample was reused for a study of T cells in Graves' hyperthyroidism and ophthalmopathy.

Sequencing was performed on peripheral blood mononuclear cells (PBMCs), taken at new diagnosis, from a patient treated with antithyroid drugs. These receptors originate from a woman under 40 with Graves disease.

This clonotype was seen repeatedly, ten times or more. V is TRBV20-1 and J is TRBJ1-5, with D tentatively TRBD1 (5 bases). This CDR3 is 13 amino acids long. V was pared by 6 bases and J by 2 bases, with 11 bases between. CDR1 and CDR2 (germline): DFQATT, SNEGSKA (reference sequence). The CDR3 DNA is TGCAGTGCGACTTCCAGGGGCAATCAGCCCCAGCATTTT. Translated: CSATSRGNQPQHF.

The chain combines TRBV19 with TRBJ2-2; weak D call: TRBD1 (5 bases). CDR3 length: 15 residues. The V gene lost 1 base and the J gene lost 4 bases, with 10 bases spanning the gap. The germline gives CDR1 LNHDA, CDR2 SQIVND (reference sequence). CDR3: CASSIVGAGTGELFF. In DNA, the CDR3 is TGTGCCAGTAGTATAGTAGGGGCCGGCACCGGGGAGCTGTTTTTT. Full variable domain (rest looked up from reference TRBV19 and TRBJ2-2): DGGITQSPKYLFRKEGQNVTLSCEQNLNHDAMYWYRQDPGQGLRLIYYSQIVNDFQKGDIAEGYSVSREKKESFPLTVTSAQKNPTAFYLCASSIVGAGTGELFFGEGSRLTVL.

The chain uses TRBV30 and TRBJ2-6; D is tentatively TRBD1 or TRBD2 (5 bases each). Germline assignment: CDR1 GTSNPN and CDR2 SVGIG (reference sequence). With 2 bases removed from V and 1 base from J, the gap between germline ends came to 18 bases. The CDR3 consists of 18 residues. The CDR3 DNA follows: TGTGCCTGGAGTTTCCAGGTGCGGGCAGGGTCTGGGGCCAACGTCCTGACTTTC. It specifies CAWSFQVRAGSGANVLTF.

This clonotype was seen at least ten times. This sequence joins TRBV25-1 and TRBJ2-7, with 8 bases matching TRBD1. Germline V gene data show CDR1 as MGHDK and CDR2 as SYGVNS. The CDR3 has 15 residues. With 1 base clipped from V and 3 bases from J, the junction kept 5 bases outside the gene matches. The CDR3 nucleotides read TGTGCCAGCAGTGAATCGGGACAGGTCTACTACGAGCAGTACTTC. Translating it yields CASSESGQVYYEQYF.

A few counts support this clonotype. The V and J genes are TRBV6-1 and TRBJ1-2, with TRBD1 matching 7 bases. The CDR3 is made up of 13 amino acids. J lost 3 bases, V lost 7 bases, and 5 bases had no gene match. Germline V CDR1 and CDR2: MNHNS, SASEGT. This chain's CDR3 is CASTPGQYYGYTF. The CDR3, as DNA: TGTGCCAGCACCCCGGGACAGTACTATGGCTACACCTTC.

This rearrangement joins TRBV7-9 to TRBJ1-3, with D unclear. CDR1 is SEHNR, CDR2 FQNEAQ, per germline (reference sequence). The CDR3 covers 20 residues. Trimming left V 4 bases short and J 0 bases short, with 25 bases between. The CDR3 DNA is TGTGCCAGCAGCTCCCCACGGCTGGCAGGCTCAGGAGGCTCTGGAAACACCATATATTTT. Translating it yields CASSSPRLAGSGGSGNTIYF.

This clonotype was counted at least ten times. The chain combines TRBV10-3 with TRBJ1-5, with D perhaps matching TRBD1 (6 bases). Trimming took off 5 bases at V and 4 bases at J, with 15 bases between the two ends. Germline V lookup: CDR1 ENHRY, CDR2 SYGVKD. The CDR3 spans 15 residues. CDR3 region: CAISSGEVVNQPQHF. CDR3 nucleotide sequence: TGTGCCATCAGTTCAGGGGAGGTGGTTAATCAGCCCCAGCATTTT.

A word on this clonotype: A clone one base away is much larger, so this may be a read error. The chain has TRBV27 and TRBJ2-7; the D gene is possibly TRBD2 (7 bases). Trimming left V 5 bases short and J 2 bases short, with 10 bases between. The CDR3 extends over 13 amino acids. Germline loops: CDR1 MNHEY, CDR2 SMNVEV (reference sequence). Here the CDR3 reads CASSRGAAYEQYF. The CDR3 nucleotides are TGTGCCAGCAGTCGGGGGGCCGCCTACGAGCAGTACTTC.

This clonotype was counted many times. The chain employs TRBV19 and TRBJ1-5; no clear D gene. This CDR3 spans 15 amino acids. Trimming took off 3 bases at V and 0 bases at J, with 9 bases between the two ends. The germline V gene encodes CDR1 LNHDA and CDR2 SQIVND (reference sequence). CDR3 sequence (DNA): TGTGCCAGTAGTATCGGCACCCGTAGCAATCAGCCCCAGCATTTT. Translating it yields CASSIGTRSNQPQHF.

Ten or more counts support this clonotype. V is TRBV18 and J is TRBJ1-1, with D perhaps matching TRBD1 (6 bases). This CDR3 is built from 14 residues. Trimming removed 6 bases from V and 3 bases from J, with 14 bases in between. Germline V lookup: CDR1 KGHSH, CDR2 LQKENI. The CDR3, as DNA: TGTGCCAGCTCTCCAGGGGCAGGGGACACTGAAGCTTTCTTT. Amino acids: CASSPGAGDTEAFF.

This clonotype was seen repeatedly, ten times or more. The chain recombines TRBV19 with TRBJ2-3, with TRBD2 identical over 11 bases. Germline CDR1 is LNHDA and CDR2 is SQIVND (reference sequence). Unmatched junction bases numbered 8, after V lost 4 bases and J lost 2 bases. The CDR3 spans 17 residues. The CDR3 nucleotides read TGTGCCAGTAGTACCCAACTAGCGGGAGCGACCACAGATACGCAGTATTTT. As protein: CASSTQLAGATTDTQYF. The variable domain in full, with the rest retrieved from reference TRBV19 and TRBJ2-3, is DGGITQSPKYLFRKEGQNVTLSCEQNLNHDAMYWYRQDPGQGLRLIYYSQIVNDFQKGDIAEGYSVSREKKESFPLTVTSAQKNPTAFYLCASSTQLAGATTDTQYFGPGTRLTVL.

This clonotype came up many times. The chain carries TRBV2 and TRBJ1-5; D remains unclear. Trimming cost V 5 bases and J 0 bases, with 8 bases left between them. Germline V gives CDR1 SNHLY, CDR2 FYNNEI. The CDR3 loop spans 14 amino acids. The CDR3 sequence is CASSREGSNQPQHF. The CDR3 DNA reads as TGTGCCAGCAGTCGAGAGGGTAGCAATCAGCCCCAGCATTTT.

At least ten counts were recorded for this clonotype. The rearrangement joins TRBV27 to TRBJ1-2; no definite D call. This CDR3 contains 14 residues. CDR1 MNHEY and CDR2 SMNVEV come from the germline V gene (reference sequence). V was pared by 5 bases and J by 8 bases, with 18 bases between. This CDR3 is CASSPNYRVSGYTF. Here the CDR3 DNA reads TGTGCCAGCAGTCCCAACTATAGGGTATCGGGCTACACCTTC.

This clonotype was seen repeatedly, ten times or more. The chain joins TRBV19 to TRBJ2-5; maybe TRBD1 (5 bases). Per germline, CDR1 LNHDA and CDR2 SQIVND (reference sequence). The CDR3 spans 14 residues. Trimming shortened V by 4 bases and J by 0 bases, and 9 bases separated the two germline ends. CDR3 DNA: TGTGCCAGTAGTAAGATACAGGACCAAGAGACCCAGTACTTC. This sequence encodes CASSKIQDQETQYF.

This clonotype was observed many times. This chain links TRBV20-1 with TRBJ2-5; no firm D call. Deletions cut 6 bases from V and 4 bases from J, with 12 bases between. The CDR3 loop spans 12 amino acids. The germline V gene has CDR1 DFQATT and CDR2 SNEGSKA (reference sequence). Written as DNA, the CDR3 is TGCAGTGCAGCGCTAGTTATAGAGACCCAGTACTTC. This encodes CSAALVIETQYF.

This clonotype was found many times. The rearrangement links TRBV29-1 to TRBJ1-4; 10 positions agree with TRBD1. The V segment lost 7 bases and the J segment 5 bases; nucleotides outside the gene matches: 4. From germline, CDR1 is SQVTM and CDR2 ANQGSEA. There are 13 residues in the CDR3. The CDR3 loop reads CSGMGQGNEKLFF. CDR3 in DNA: TGCAGCGGTATGGGACAGGGGAATGAAAAACTGTTTTTT.

This clonotype was found many times. The chain is built from TRBV6-1 and TRBJ1-5, with 8 nucleotides matching TRBD1. Trimming cost V 4 bases and J 1 base; bases outside gene matches: 0. Germline lookup yields CDR1 MNHNS and CDR2 SASEGT. This CDR3 is 14 amino acids long. CDR3 sequence reads: CASSGDRSNQPQHF. Written as DNA, the CDR3 is TGTGCCAGCAGTGGGGACAGGAGCAATCAGCCCCAGCATTTT.

This clonotype was counted ten times or more. The chain links TRBV20-1 to TRBJ2-7, with 8 bases fitting TRBD1. The CDR3 runs to 12 residues. V dropped 6 bases and J dropped 3; count of bases not matched to a gene: 4. Germline assignment: CDR1 DFQATT and CDR2 SNEGSKA (reference sequence). The CDR3 region has the DNA TGCAGTGCCCGGGACAGGTACTACGAGCAGTACTTC. Amino acid sequence: CSARDRYYEQYF.

The CDR3 DNA sequence: TGTGCCAGCAGCCAGACTAGCGGGAGGGCGATATCCTACGAGCAGTACTTC. Translation: CASSQTSGRAISYEQYF. The chain joins TRBV7-9 to TRBJ2-7, with 14 bases fitting TRBD2. This CDR3 is 17 amino acids long. The germline gives CDR1 SEHNR, CDR2 FQNEAQ (reference sequence). V trimming: 5 bases; J trimming: 1 base; junction bases outside the gene matches: 7.

This clonotype was observed a handful of times. This CDR3 reads CASSIMTVRGRKSNQPQHF. As DNA, the CDR3 is TGTGCCAGTAGTATTATGACCGTGAGGGGGCGGAAAAGCAATCAGCCCCAGCATTTT. The chain links TRBV19 to TRBJ1-5, with 7 bases that match TRBD1. CDR3 length: 19 residues. CDR1 and CDR2 (germline): LNHDA, SQIVND (reference sequence). Trimming cost V 3 bases and J 1 base; bases outside gene matches: 15.

This clonotype occurred many times. Sequence at one end of the junction differs from germline and may be a read error. V is TRBV5-1 and J is TRBJ2-2; 7 nucleotides align to TRBD1. The CDR3 totals 14 residues. Germline assignment: CDR1 SGHRS and CDR2 YFSETQ. CDR3: CASSLTGLTGELFF. The CDR3 DNA follows: TGTGCCAGCAGCTTGACAGGGCTCACCGGGGAGCTGTTTTTT.